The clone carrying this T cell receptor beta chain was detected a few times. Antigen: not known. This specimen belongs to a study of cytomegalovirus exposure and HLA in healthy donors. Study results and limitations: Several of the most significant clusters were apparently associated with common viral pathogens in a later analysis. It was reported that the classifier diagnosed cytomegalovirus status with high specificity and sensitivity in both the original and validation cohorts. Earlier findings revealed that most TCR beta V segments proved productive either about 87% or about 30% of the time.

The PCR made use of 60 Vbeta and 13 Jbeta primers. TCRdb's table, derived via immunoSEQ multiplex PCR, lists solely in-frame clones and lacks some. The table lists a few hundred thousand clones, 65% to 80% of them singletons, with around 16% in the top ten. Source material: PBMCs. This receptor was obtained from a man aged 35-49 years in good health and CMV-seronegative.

DNA of the CDR3: TGTGCCAGCAGCCGCGGTGCGGGGAGAGAGACCCAGTACTTC. This encodes CASSRGAGRETQYF. This chain uses TRBV7-2 with TRBJ2-5, with D perhaps TRBD2 (6 bases). Germline CDR1 is SGHTA and CDR2 is FQGNSA. The CDR3 contains 14 residues. Trimming took off 5 bases at V and 4 bases at J, with 14 bases between the two ends.